The 30 T cell receptor beta chains given below trace back to one sample, sequenced in a study of T-cell reconstitution after alpha-beta-depleted transplantation in children. The authors prepared the TCRbeta library with unique molecular identifiers. From the PCR reads, TCRdb called clonotypes with MiXCR, one entry per CDR3 protein. Among approximately 350,000 distinct CDR3 sequences, about 16% were seen once, and the ten largest hold about 41%. This specimen was PBMCs, mostly from graft donor cells, taken 360 days after TCRalphabeta/CD19-depleted stem cell transplant. The receptor set was obtained from a male patient between 2 and 15 years old who had a stem cell transplant for acute lymphoblastic leukemia, so the T cells may come from the graft donor.

This clonotype was recorded a few times. The rearrangement links TRBV5-6 to TRBJ2-1; the D is unclear. Germline CDR1 and CDR2: SGHDT and YYEEEE. V lost 3 bases and J lost 6, with 7 bases in between. This CDR3 spans 12 amino acids. In DNA, the CDR3 is TGTGCCAGCAGCTGGATCCGCAATGAGCAGTTCTTC. As protein: CASSWIRNEQFF.

CDR3 in DNA: TGTGCCAGCAGCGCATCCTGGGGGGGCCTCCTCTATGGCTACACCTTC. Its translation is CASSASWGGLLYGYTF. The chain links TRBV9 to TRBJ1-2, with D perhaps matching TRBD1 (6 bases). The V gene's germline CDR1 is SGDLS and CDR2 YYNGEE. The CDR3 runs 16 residues. Trimming removed 3 bases at V and 4 bases at J, with 19 bases between.

This clonotype was found a few times. The V gene is TRBV12-5, the J gene TRBJ2-4, with D possibly matching TRBD2 (5 bases). The CDR3 is made up of 18 amino acids. V lost 0 bases, J lost 4 bases, and 19 bases lay in between. The germline CDR1 and CDR2 sequences are LGHNT and FRNRAP. The CDR3 sequence: CASGLVLGALREKNIQYF. Here the CDR3 DNA reads TGTGCTAGTGGTTTGGTACTCGGCGCTCTGAGGGAGAAAAACATTCAGTACTTC.

Only a few counts were recorded for this clonotype. This chain uses TRBV7-9 with TRBJ2-1; 14 nucleotides line up with TRBD2. This CDR3 spans 15 amino acids. The trim removed 4 bases at V and 7 bases at J, leaving 3 bases unmatched. Germline-derived CDR1 and CDR2 are SEHNR and FQNEAQ (reference sequence). CDR3 sequence: CASSSTSGRGNEQFF. The CDR3 bases are TGTGCCAGCAGCTCGACTAGCGGGAGGGGGAATGAGCAGTTCTTC.

This clonotype was observed at least ten times. The chain couples TRBV20-1 to TRBJ2-3; TRBD2 matches 16 bases. The J segment lost 6 bases and the V segment lost 0 bases, leaving 9 bases of the junction unmatched. CDR1 is DFQATT and CDR2 is SNEGSKA in the germline V gene (reference sequence). This CDR3 has 18 amino acids. CDR3 loop: CSARDPGLAGGPGDTQYF. CDR3 DNA sequence: TGCAGTGCTAGAGATCCGGGACTAGCGGGAGGGCCCGGGGATACGCAGTATTTT.

This chain links TRBV4-3 with TRBJ2-1; 7 bases are a match to TRBD2. The CDR3 covers 16 residues. Germline assignment: CDR1 LGHNA and CDR2 YSLEER. Trimming at V came to 0 bases and at J to 6 bases, leaving 8 bases not matched to a gene. The CDR3 loop is CASSQEYWTSSNEQFF. CDR3 bases: TGCGCCAGCAGCCAAGAATATTGGACTAGTTCCAATGAGCAGTTCTTC.

J is TRBJ2-4 and V is TRBV7-2, with 12 bases matching TRBD2. With V trimmed by 5 bases and J by 7 bases, 6 bases remained unmatched. Germline V gene sequence: CDR1 SGHTA, CDR2 FQGNSA. The CDR3 is made up of 15 amino acids. CDR3 sequence reads: CASSPLTSGRNIQYF. CDR3 bases: TGTGCCAGCAGCCCCCTAACTAGCGGGAGGAACATTCAGTACTTC.

This clonotype was detected only a few times. CDR3: CSARDWGYNEQFF. The CDR3 DNA follows: TGCAGTGCTAGAGATTGGGGATACAATGAGCAGTTCTTC. The chain combines TRBV20-1 with TRBJ2-1; D call uncertain. The CDR3 sequence is 13 residues long. Trimming took off 0 bases at V and 4 bases at J, with 7 bases between the two ends. The germline gives CDR1 DFQATT, CDR2 SNEGSKA (reference sequence).

This clonotype appeared a single time. The rearrangement uses TRBV5-1 and TRBJ2-5, with 10 nucleotides matching TRBD2. V lost 4 bases and J lost 4; bases outside the gene matches: 7. The CDR3 runs 15 residues. The germline V gene has CDR1 SGHRS and CDR2 YFSETQ. This CDR3 reads CASSVAGGRRETQYF. CDR3 DNA sequence: TGCGCCAGCAGCGTAGCGGGAGGACGTCGAGAGACCCAGTACTTC.

This rearrangement joins TRBV9 to TRBJ2-1; 9 bases match TRBD1. Germline loops: CDR1 SGDLS, CDR2 YYNGEE. J gave up 7 bases and V 5 bases, and 7 bases lay outside the gene matches. The CDR3 runs to 14 residues. The CDR3 DNA reads as TGTGCCAGCAGGCCCAGGGACAGGGAGAATGAGCAGTTCTTC. This sequence encodes CASRPRDRENEQFF.

Concerning this clonotype itself: This CDR3 is missing its conserved last phenylalanine or tryptophan, likely due to a read error. In nucleotides, the CDR3 is TGTGCCAGCAGTTTGTATCAGGGGGGCAGTCAGCCCCAGCATTGT. Protein sequence: CASSLYQGGSQPQHC. The gene calls are TRBV28 and TRBJ1-5, with TRBD1 matching over 7 bases. Germline CDR1 is MDHEN and CDR2 is SYDVKM. This CDR3 region has 15 residues. The ends lost 3 bases at V and 6 bases at J; junction bases unmatched: 8.

This clonotype has just a few counts. This chain uses TRBV12-3 or TRBV12-4 with TRBJ1-6; 9 bases match TRBD1. V gave up 2 bases and J gave up 6 bases; unmatched junction bases: 8. The CDR3 runs 17 residues. CDR3 bases: TGTGCCAGCAGTTTATGGGGACAGGGAGATTCTAATTCACCCCTCCACTTT. Translated, it gives CASSLWGQGDSNSPLHF.

This clonotype was found many times. The V gene is TRBV18, the J gene TRBJ2-7, with 11 bases fitting TRBD2. Unmatched junction bases numbered 13, after V lost 2 bases and J lost 7 bases. CDR1 and CDR2 (germline): KGHSH, LQKENI. This CDR3 is built from 17 residues. CDR3 region: CASSPFRLAGLPGEQYF. The CDR3 DNA reads as TGTGCCAGCTCACCATTCCGACTAGCGGGGCTCCCTGGGGAGCAGTACTTC.

This clonotype was counted at least ten times. The chain carries TRBV5-1 and TRBJ2-2, with a weak D call TRBD2 (5 bases). Trimming stripped 0 bases from V and 1 base from J, with 7 bases between. CDR1 is SGHRS, CDR2 YFSETQ, per germline. There are 15 residues in the CDR3. The CDR3 bases are TGCGCCAGCAGCTTGGTGAGCGGGAACACCGGGGAGCTGTTTTTT. It yields the protein CASSLVSGNTGELFF. The whole variable domain, filled in from reference TRBV5-1 and TRBJ2-2, reads KAGVTQTPRYLIKTRGQQVTLSCSPISGHRSVSWYQQTPGQGLQFLFEYFSETQRNKGNFPGRFSGRQFSNSRSEMNVSTLELGDSALYLCASSLVSGNTGELFFGEGSRLTVL.

This clonotype was seen only a few times. The chain is built from TRBV7-2 and TRBJ2-1; 10 bases match TRBD1. The CDR3 contains 12 residues. Germline V gene sequence: CDR1 SGHTA, CDR2 FQGNSA. V lost 5 bases, J lost 14 bases, and 6 bases stayed unmatched. The CDR3, as DNA: TGTGCCAGCAGCCTAGACAGGGGGCAAGAGTTCTTC. This sequence encodes CASSLDRGQEFF.

This clonotype was detected ten times or more. The J gene is TRBJ2-7, the V gene TRBV29-1; tentatively, D is TRBD2 (5 bases). This CDR3 comprises 13 residues. Trimming took off 4 bases at V and 4 bases at J, with 14 bases between the two ends. Germline values: CDR1 SQVTM, CDR2 ANQGSEA. In nucleotides, the CDR3 is TGCAGCGTTGGAGTGGGAGCGGCTTACGAGCAGTACTTC. Its protein is CSVGVGAAYEQYF.

The chain has TRBV7-8 and TRBJ1-2, with TRBD1 identical over 8 bases. The trim removed 5 bases at V and 3 bases at J, leaving 8 bases unmatched. The CDR3 is 15 amino acids. Germline-derived CDR1 and CDR2 are SGHVS and FQNEAQ. CDR3 sequence reads: CASSAGDRKDYGYTF. CDR3 nucleotides: TGTGCCAGCAGCGCCGGGGACAGGAAGGACTATGGCTACACCTTC.

At least ten counts were recorded for this clonotype. The rearrangement links TRBV7-2 to TRBJ2-1; no definite D call. This CDR3 is 13 amino acids long. Looked up from germline, CDR1 is SGHTA and CDR2 is FQGNSA. The V and J ends lost 3 bases and 4 bases respectively, with 7 bases between them. The CDR3 DNA sequence: TGTGCCAGCAGCTTCCCACTTTACAATGAGCAGTTCTTC. It specifies CASSFPLYNEQFF. The full variable domain, with the rest looked up from reference TRBV7-2 and TRBJ2-1, is GAGVSQSPSNKVTEKGKDVELRCDPISGHTALYWYRQSLGQGLEFLIYFQGNSAPDKSGLPSDRFSAERTGGSVSTLTIQRTQQEDSAVYLCASSFPLYNEQFFGPGTRLTVL.

The chain recombines TRBV19 with TRBJ2-1, with 7 bases that match TRBD2. Germline CDR1 reads LNHDA; CDR2 reads SQIVND (reference sequence). The CDR3 runs 15 residues. V shed 7 bases and J 7 bases; nucleotides not matched to a gene: 13. CDR3 DNA sequence: TGTGCCAGTACCCTATGGGGGGGGAGTGCGAATGAGCAGTTCTTC. Translated, it gives CASTLWGGSANEQFF.

This clonotype was seen a few times. The chain joins TRBV12-3 or TRBV12-4 to TRBJ2-3; 8 bases fit TRBD2. CDR3 length equals 16 residues. V was clipped by 2 bases and J by 2 bases; unmatched bases: 6. CDR3 nucleotide sequence: TGTGCCAGCAGTTTACAGCTAGCGGGCATCACAGATACGCAGTATTTT. It encodes CASSLQLAGITDTQYF.

This clonotype was counted a few times. The gene calls are TRBV6-1 and TRBJ2-7; 14 nucleotides match TRBD2. V lost 5 bases, J lost 5 bases, and 11 bases stayed unmatched. Germline V CDR1 and CDR2: MNHNS, SASEGT. This CDR3 spans 17 amino acids. The CDR3 protein is CASSRPGLAGDRDEQYF. CDR3 coding DNA: TGTGCCAGCAGTCGTCCGGGACTAGCGGGAGATCGCGACGAGCAGTACTTC.

This clonotype has ten or more counts. V and J are TRBV3-1 and TRBJ2-7; D remains unclear. Deletions cut 3 bases from V and 3 bases from J, with 12 bases between. CDR3 length: 14 amino acids. From germline, CDR1 is LGHDT and CDR2 YNNKEL (reference sequence). In DNA form, the CDR3 reads TGTGCCAGCAGCCAGGACGTTCGGAACTACGAGCAGTACTTC. Translating gives CASSQDVRNYEQYF.

This clonotype was seen a few times. This chain connects TRBV5-1 to TRBJ2-7; 8 bases match TRBD1. Germline CDR1 and CDR2: SGHRS and YFSETQ. The CDR3 extends over 15 amino acids. V shed 1 base and J 4 bases; nucleotides not matched to a gene: 7. The CDR3 DNA sequence: TGCGCCAGCAGCTTGCTGGCAGGGGGCGGATACGAGCAGTACTTC. This translates into CASSLLAGGGYEQYF.

The chain carries TRBV18 and TRBJ2-7; D is unresolved. The germline CDR1 and CDR2 sequences are KGHSH and LQKENI. The CDR3 contains 14 residues. V lost 2 bases and J 6 bases, leaving 14 bases between the germline ends. The CDR3 spells CASSPTMGSGEQYF. CDR3 bases: TGTGCCAGCTCACCAACCATGGGTTCGGGCGAGCAGTACTTC. The full variable domain, completed using reference TRBV18 and TRBJ2-7, is NAGVMQNPRHLVRRRGQEARLRCSPMKGHSHVYWYRQLPEEGLKFMVYLQKENIIDESGMPKERFSAEFPKEGPSILRIQQVVRGDSAAYFCASSPTMGSGEQYFGPGTRLTVT.

CDR3 loop: CASSLGTGGISYGYTF. The CDR3 DNA reads as TGTGCCAGCAGTTTGGGGACAGGGGGCATAAGCTATGGCTACACCTTC. The genes are TRBV12-3 or TRBV12-4 and TRBJ1-2, with 12 bases fitting TRBD1. The CDR3 runs 16 residues. The ends lost 3 bases at V and 4 bases at J; junction bases unmatched: 6.

The chain joins TRBV9 to TRBJ2-5; TRBD2 agrees at 7 bases. V was clipped by 0 bases and J by 1 base; unmatched bases: 9. The CDR3 contains 17 residues. The germline gives CDR1 SGDLS, CDR2 YYNGEE. CDR3 DNA sequence: TGTGCCAGCAGCGTAGGTCCCGGCGGGGGAATCCAAGAGACCCAGTACTTC. Amino acids: CASSVGPGGGIQETQYF.

DNA of the CDR3: TGCGCCAGCAGCCAAGAGGGGACTAGCGGGAGATACAATGAGCAGTTCTTC. It translates to CASSQEGTSGRYNEQFF. The chain links TRBV4-3 to TRBJ2-1; 14 bases agree with TRBD2. J lost 4 bases, V lost 0 bases, and 2 bases had no gene match. Germline CDR1 LGHNA, CDR2 YSLEER. CDR3 length: 17 residues.

CDR3 sequence reads: CASTLRLGYGYTF. The CDR3 nucleotides read TGTGCCAGCACGCTGAGGTTGGGCTATGGCTACACCTTC. V usage is TRBV28 and J usage is TRBJ1-2; D remains ambiguous. The CDR3 is made up of 13 amino acids. V was pared by 7 bases and J by 4 bases, with 13 bases between. The germline CDR1 and CDR2 sequences are MDHEN and SYDVKM.

This clonotype has more than one count but fewer than ten. The J gene is TRBJ2-7, the V gene TRBV3-1; D gene ambiguous. From germline, CDR1 is LGHDT and CDR2 YNNKEL (reference sequence). The CDR3 is made up of 15 amino acids. V was cut by 2 bases and J by 6 bases, with 17 bases left in between. CDR3 region: CASSQSLAGSVEQYF. CDR3 nucleotides: TGTGCCAGCAGCCAATCTCTGGCTGGTTCGGTCGAGCAGTACTTC.

The chain carries TRBV7-8 and TRBJ1-6; maybe TRBD1 (5 bases). V was cut by 1 base and J by 13 bases, with 11 bases left in between. CDR3 size: 13 residues. The germline CDR1 and CDR2 sequences are SGHVS and FQNEAQ. CDR3 nucleotides: TGTGCCAGCAGCTTAGGACCGGGGGGGCCCCTCCACTTT. This sequence encodes CASSLGPGGPLHF. Complete variable domain (other parts from reference TRBV7-8 and TRBJ1-6): GAGVSQSPRYKVAKRGQDVALRCDPISGHVSLFWYQQALGQGPEFLTYFQNEAQLDKSGLPSDRFFAERPEGSVSTLKIQRTQQEDSAVYLCASSLGPGGPLHFGNGTRLTVT.